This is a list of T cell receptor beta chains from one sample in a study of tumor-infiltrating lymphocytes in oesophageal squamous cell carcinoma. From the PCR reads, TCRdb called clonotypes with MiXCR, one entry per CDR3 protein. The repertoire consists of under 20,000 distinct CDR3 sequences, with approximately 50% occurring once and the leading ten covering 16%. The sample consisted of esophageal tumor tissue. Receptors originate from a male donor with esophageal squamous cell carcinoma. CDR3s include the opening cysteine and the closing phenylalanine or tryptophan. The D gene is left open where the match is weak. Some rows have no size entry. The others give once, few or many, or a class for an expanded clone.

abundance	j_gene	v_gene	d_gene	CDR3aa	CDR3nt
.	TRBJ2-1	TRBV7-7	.	CASSLEEATNNEQFF	TGTGCTAGCAGCTTAGAAGAGGCTACCAACAATGAGCAGTTCTTC
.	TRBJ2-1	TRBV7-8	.	CASSFSQNNEQFF	TGTGCCAGCAGCTTTTCACAGAACAATGAGCAGTTCTTC
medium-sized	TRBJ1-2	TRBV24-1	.	CATSDWQGNGYTF	TGTGCCACCAGTGATTGGCAGGGAAATGGCTACACCTTC
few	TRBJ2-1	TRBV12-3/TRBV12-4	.	CASSLVDLGRNEQFF	TGTGCCAGCAGTTTAGTTGATCTAGGTAGGAATGAGCAGTTCTTC
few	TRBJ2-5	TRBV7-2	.	CASSLSGGETQYF	TGTGCCAGCAGCTTATCTGGGGGGGAGACCCAGTACTTC
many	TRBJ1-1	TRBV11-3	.	CASSQGGTEAFF	TGTGCCAGCAGCCAAGGGGGGACTGAAGCTTTCTTT
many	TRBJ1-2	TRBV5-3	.	CARSPRGGVGYTF	TGTGCCAGAAGCCCCCGCGGGGGGGTAGGCTACACCTTC
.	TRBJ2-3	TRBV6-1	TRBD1	CASSSRQGTTDTQYF	TGTGCCAGCAGTTCGCGACAGGGGACCACAGATACGCAGTATTTT
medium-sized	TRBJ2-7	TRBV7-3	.	CASSLTHGGEQYF	TGTGCCAGCAGCTTAACCCACGGGGGCGAGCAGTACTTC
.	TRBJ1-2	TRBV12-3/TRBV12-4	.	CASSFLSTNYGYTF	TGTGCCAGCAGTTTTCTATCCACTAACTATGGCTACACCTTC
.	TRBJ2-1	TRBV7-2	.	CASSLIHGNEQFF	TGTGCCAGCAGCTTAATCCACGGCAATGAGCAGTTCTTC
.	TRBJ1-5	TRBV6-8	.	CASRAEYSNQPQHF	TGTGCCAGCAGAGCAGAGTATAGCAATCAGCCCCAGCATTTT
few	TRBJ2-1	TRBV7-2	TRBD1	CASSTNPVTGHLGQFF	TGTGCCAGCAGCACCAACCCCGTGACAGGGCACCTCGGGCAGTTCTTC
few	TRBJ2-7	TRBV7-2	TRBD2	CASSVLYGLEGSHEQYF	TGTGCCAGCAGCGTCCTATACGGACTAGAAGGCAGCCACGAGCAGTACTTC
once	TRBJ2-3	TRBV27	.	CNSARRDEADTQYF	TGTAACTCAGCTCGGCGGGATGAGGCAGATACGCAGTATTTT
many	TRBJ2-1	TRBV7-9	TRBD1	CASSSGTGVQNEQFF	TGTGCCAGCAGCTCCGGGACAGGGGTCCAGAATGAGCAGTTCTTC
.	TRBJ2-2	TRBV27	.	CASSLSETYTGELFF	TGTGCCAGCAGTTTGAGTGAGACTTACACCGGGGAGCTGTTTTTT
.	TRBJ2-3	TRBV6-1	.	CASSGGQFSTDTQYF	TGTGCCAGCTCCGGAGGTCAATTTAGCACAGATACGCAGTATTTT
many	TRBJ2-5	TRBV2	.	CASTSGTGRVGQETQYF	TGTGCCAGCACCTCGGGGACGGGCAGGGTCGGACAAGAGACCCAGTACTTC
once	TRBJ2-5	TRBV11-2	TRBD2	CASSLEGTSGMYEQYF	TGTGCCAGCAGCTTAGAGGGGACTAGCGGGATGTATGAGCAGTACTTC
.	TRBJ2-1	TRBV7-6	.	CASREEERGQFF	TGTGCCAGCAGGGAGGAGGAAAGGGGACAGTTCTTC
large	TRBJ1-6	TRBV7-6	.	CASSANSYNSPLHF	TGTGCCAGCAGCGCTAACTCCTATAATTCACCCCTCCACTTT
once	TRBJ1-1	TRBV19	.	CASSHSWGSGYEQYF	TGTGCCAGTAGTCACAGCTGGGGGAGTGGGTACGAGCAGTACTTT
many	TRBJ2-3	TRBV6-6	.	CASSYRGGTTDTQYF	TGTGCCAGCAGTTACCGGGGTGGGACCACAGATACGCAGTATTTT
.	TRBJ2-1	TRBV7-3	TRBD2	CASSPGTGRPGGTSGAYNEQFF	TGTGCCAGCAGCCCCGGGACTGGCCGGCCAGGAGGGACTAGCGGGGCATACAATGAGCAGTTCTTC
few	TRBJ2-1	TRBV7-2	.	CASSPRRAGVTDTQFF	TGTGCCAGCAGCCCAAGAAGAGCGGGTGTTACAGATACGCAGTTCTTC
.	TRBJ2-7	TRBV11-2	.	CASSSPSGVSSYEQYF	TGTGCCAGCAGCTCACCTTCCGGTGTCAGCTCCTACGAGCAGTACTTC
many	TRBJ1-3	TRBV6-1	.	CAVSSAGTSGNTIYF	TGTGCCGTTTCATCTGCAGGGACCTCTGGAAACACCATATATTTT
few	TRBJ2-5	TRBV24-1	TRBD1	CATSDPNPGTGHKTQYF	TGTGCCACCAGTGATCCGAACCCCGGGACAGGGCATAAGACCCAGTACTTC
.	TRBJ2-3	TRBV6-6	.	CASSYSGATQNSPLHF	TGTGCCAGCAGTTACTCGGGGGCTACGCAAAATTCACCCCTCCACTTC
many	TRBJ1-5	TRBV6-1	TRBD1	CASSLTGPNSNQPQHF	TGTGCCAGCAGTTTGACAGGGCCAAACAGCAATCAGCCCCAGCATTTT
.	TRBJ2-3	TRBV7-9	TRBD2	CASSLGLANTDTQYF	TGTGCTAGCAGCTTGGGACTAGCGAACACAGATACGCAGTATTTT